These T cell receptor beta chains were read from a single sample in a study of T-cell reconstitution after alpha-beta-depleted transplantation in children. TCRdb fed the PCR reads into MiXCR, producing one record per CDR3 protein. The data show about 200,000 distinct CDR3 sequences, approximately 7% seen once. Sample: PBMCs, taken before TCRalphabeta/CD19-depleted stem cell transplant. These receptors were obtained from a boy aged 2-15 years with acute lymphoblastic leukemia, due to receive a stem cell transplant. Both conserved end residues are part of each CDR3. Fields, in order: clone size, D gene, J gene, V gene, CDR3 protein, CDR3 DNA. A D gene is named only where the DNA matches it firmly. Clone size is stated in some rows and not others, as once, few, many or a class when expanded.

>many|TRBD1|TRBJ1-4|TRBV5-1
CASSPTGDNEKLFF
TGCGCCAGCAGCCCAACAGGGGATAATGAAAAACTGTTTTTT
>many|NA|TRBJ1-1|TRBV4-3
CASSHRQPNTEAFF
TGCGCCAGCAGCCACCGACAGCCGAACACTGAAGCTTTCTTT
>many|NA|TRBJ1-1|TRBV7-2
CASSLTSAAEAFF
TGTGCCAGCAGCTTAACTTCCGCCGCTGAAGCTTTCTTT
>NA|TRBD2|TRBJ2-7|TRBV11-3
CASSPSGSSYEQYF
TGTGCCAGCAGCCCGAGCGGGAGCTCCTACGAGCAGTACTTC
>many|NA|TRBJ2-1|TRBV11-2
CASSPKGGNEQFF
TGTGCCAGCAGCCCAAAGGGGGGCAATGAGCAGTTCTTC
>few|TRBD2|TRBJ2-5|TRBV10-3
CAISEVVIAGGQETQYF
TGTGCCATCAGTGAGGTCGTGATAGCGGGAGGGCAAGAGACCCAGTACTTC
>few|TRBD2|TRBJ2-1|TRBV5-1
CASSLVRGGHNEQFF
TGCGCCAGCAGCTTGGTACGGGGGGGCCATAATGAGCAGTTCTTC
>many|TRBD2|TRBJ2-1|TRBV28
CASRNRGVLHEQFF
TGTGCCAGCAGGAATCGGGGGGTGTTGCATGAGCAGTTCTTC
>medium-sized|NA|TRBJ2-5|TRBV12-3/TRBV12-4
CASSSTLQETQYF
TGTGCCAGCAGTTCTACCTTACAAGAGACCCAGTACTTC
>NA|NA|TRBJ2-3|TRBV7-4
CASSLAARNTDTQYF
TGTGCCAGCAGCTTAGCCGCGCGCAACACAGATACGCAGTATTTT
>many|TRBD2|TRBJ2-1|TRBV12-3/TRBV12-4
CASSFLAGVGEQFF
TGTGCCAGCAGTTTTCTAGCGGGAGTGGGTGAGCAGTTCTTC
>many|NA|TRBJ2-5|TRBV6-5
CASSHSGLQETQYF
TGTGCCAGCAGTCACTCGGGACTCCAAGAGACCCAGTACTTC
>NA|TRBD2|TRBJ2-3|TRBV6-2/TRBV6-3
CASSYHGGGAGTQYF
TGTGCCAGCAGTTACCATGGCGGGGGGGCCGGTACGCAGTATTTT
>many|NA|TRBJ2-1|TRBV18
CASSPQFEQFF
TGTGCCAGCTCACCACAGTTTGAGCAGTTCTTC
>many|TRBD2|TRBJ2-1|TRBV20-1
CSARRLAGTYNEQFF
TGCAGTGCCCGGAGACTAGCGGGGACCTACAATGAGCAGTTCTTC
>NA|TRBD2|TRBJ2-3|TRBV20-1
CCASLGPAGGLTDTQYF
TGCTGTGCTAGTTTGGGCCCCGCGGGGGGGCTTACGGATACGCAGTATTTT
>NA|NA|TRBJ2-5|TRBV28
CASSFGVLETQYF
TGTGCCAGCAGTTTTGGGGTATTAGAGACCCAGTACTTC
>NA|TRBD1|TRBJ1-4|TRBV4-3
CASSQRGPGVEKLFF
TGCGCCAGCAGCCAAAGGGGGCCCGGAGTCGAAAAACTGTTTTTT
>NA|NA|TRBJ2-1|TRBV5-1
CASSQRLVTEQFF
TGCGCCAGCAGTCAGAGACTAGTGACTGAGCAGTTCTTC
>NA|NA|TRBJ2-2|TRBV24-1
CATSDPLTGTGELFF
TGTGCCACCAGTGATCCCCTAACAGGGACCGGGGAGCTGTTTTTT
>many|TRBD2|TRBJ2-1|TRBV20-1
CSGDSGGAHNEQFF
TGCAGTGGGGATAGCGGGGGGGCCCACAATGAGCAGTTCTTC
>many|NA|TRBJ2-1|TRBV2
CASRGNEQFF
TGTGCCAGCAGGGGCAATGAGCAGTTCTTC
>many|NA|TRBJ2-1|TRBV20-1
CSARDYQGGQFF
TGCAGTGCTAGAGATTATCAGGGTGGGCAGTTCTTC
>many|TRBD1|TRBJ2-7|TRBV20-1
CSALDRGFLYEQYF
TGCAGTGCATTGGACAGGGGGTTTCTTTACGAGCAGTACTTC
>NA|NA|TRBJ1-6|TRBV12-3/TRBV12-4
CASSDSSYNSPLHF
TGTGCCAGCAGTGACAGCTCCTATAATTCACCCCTCCACTTT
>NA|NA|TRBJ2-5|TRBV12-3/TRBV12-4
CASSIQDVGIGTQYF
TGTGCCAGCAGTATCCAGGACGTAGGGATTGGGACCCAGTACTTC
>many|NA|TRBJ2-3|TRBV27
CASTRGGLSTDTQYF
TGTGCCAGCACCAGGGGGGGGCTATCCACAGATACGCAGTATTTT
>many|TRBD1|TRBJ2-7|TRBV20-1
CSAGDSYEQYF
TGCAGTGCTGGGGACAGCTACGAGCAGTACTTC
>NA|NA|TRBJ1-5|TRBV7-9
CASSPGTLGNQPQHF
TGTGCCAGCAGCCCTGGGACACTGGGCAATCAGCCCCAGCATTTT
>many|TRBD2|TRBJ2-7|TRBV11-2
CASSAGGNSYEQYF
TGTGCCAGCTCCGCGGGGGGGAACTCCTACGAGCAGTACTTC
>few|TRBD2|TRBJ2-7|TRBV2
CASNIKTSGSTYEQYF
TGTGCCAGCAACATTAAGACTAGCGGATCGACCTACGAGCAGTACTTC
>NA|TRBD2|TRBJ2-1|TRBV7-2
CASSSRLARDEQFF
TGTGCCAGCAGCTCCCGACTAGCGAGGGATGAGCAGTTCTTC
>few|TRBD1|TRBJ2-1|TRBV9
CASSVTGGNYDEQFF
TGTGCCAGCAGCGTGACAGGGGGCAACTACGATGAGCAGTTCTTC
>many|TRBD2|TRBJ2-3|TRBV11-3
CASSLGATSGRASTDTQYF
TGTGCCAGCAGCTTAGGGGCGACTAGCGGGAGGGCCTCTACAGATACGCAGTATTTT
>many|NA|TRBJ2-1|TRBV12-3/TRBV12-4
CASSFVGQGYNEQFF
TGTGCCAGCAGTTTCGTTGGGCAGGGATACAATGAGCAGTTCTTC
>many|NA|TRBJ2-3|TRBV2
CASRALGTDTQYF
TGTGCCAGCAGGGCGTTGGGCACAGATACGCAGTATTTT
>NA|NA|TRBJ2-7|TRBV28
CASFDRLGPPEQYF
TGTGCCAGTTTTGACCGTCTGGGCCCCCCCGAGCAGTACTTC
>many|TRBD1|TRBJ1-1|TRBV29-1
CSVRQGGGNTEAFF
TGCAGCGTTCGACAGGGAGGGGGAAATACTGAAGCTTTCTTT
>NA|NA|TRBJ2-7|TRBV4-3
CASSQAHPTYEQYF
TGCGCCAGCAGCCAAGCCCACCCTACCTACGAGCAGTACTTC
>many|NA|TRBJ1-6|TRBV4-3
CASSQQRDNSPLHF
TGCGCCAGCAGCCAACAAAGGGATAATTCACCCCTCCACTTT
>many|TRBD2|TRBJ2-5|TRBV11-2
CASSLLSGLGETQYF
TGTGCCAGCAGCCTCCTTAGCGGACTAGGGGAGACCCAGTACTTC
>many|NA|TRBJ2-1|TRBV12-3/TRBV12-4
CASRPWVQSTHNEQFF
TGTGCCAGCAGGCCTTGGGTCCAGTCAACACACAATGAGCAGTTCTTC
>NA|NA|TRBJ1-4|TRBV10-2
CASMGGDVKDEKLFF
TGCGCCAGCATGGGCGGGGATGTAAAGGATGAAAAACTGTTTTTT
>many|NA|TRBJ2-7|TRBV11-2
CASSRRVDYEQYF
TGTGCCAGCAGCCGGCGAGTTGACTACGAGCAGTACTTC
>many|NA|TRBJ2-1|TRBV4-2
CASSQEVDIKFYNEQFF
TGTGCCAGCAGCCAAGAAGTCGATATAAAGTTTTACAATGAGCAGTTCTTC
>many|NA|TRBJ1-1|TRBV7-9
CASSAPGQLGTEAFF
TGTGCCAGCAGCGCCCCGGGGCAATTGGGCACTGAAGCTTTCTTT
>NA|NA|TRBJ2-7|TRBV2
CTFCLKGGSYEQYF
TGTACCTTCTGTTTAAAGGGCGGTTCTTACGAGCAGTACTTC
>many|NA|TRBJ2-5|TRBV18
CASSPFQEGETQYF
TGTGCCAGCTCACCGTTTCAGGAAGGAGAGACCCAGTACTTC
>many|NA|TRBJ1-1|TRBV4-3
CASSQGQNTEAFF
TGCGCCAGCAGCCAAGGTCAGAACACTGAAGCTTTCTTT
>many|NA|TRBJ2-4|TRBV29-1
CSVESLAKNIQYF
TGCAGCGTTGAAAGTTTAGCCAAAAACATTCAGTACTTC
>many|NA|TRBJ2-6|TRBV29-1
CSVHSSGANVLTF
TGCAGCGTCCACAGCTCTGGGGCCAACGTCCTGACTTTC
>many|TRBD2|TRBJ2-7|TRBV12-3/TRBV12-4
CASSSSGRAYEQYF
TGTGCCAGCAGTTCTAGCGGGAGGGCCTACGAGCAGTACTTC
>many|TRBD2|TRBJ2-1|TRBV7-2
CASIQSGGYNEQFF
TGTGCCAGCATCCAAAGCGGGGGCTACAATGAGCAGTTCTTC